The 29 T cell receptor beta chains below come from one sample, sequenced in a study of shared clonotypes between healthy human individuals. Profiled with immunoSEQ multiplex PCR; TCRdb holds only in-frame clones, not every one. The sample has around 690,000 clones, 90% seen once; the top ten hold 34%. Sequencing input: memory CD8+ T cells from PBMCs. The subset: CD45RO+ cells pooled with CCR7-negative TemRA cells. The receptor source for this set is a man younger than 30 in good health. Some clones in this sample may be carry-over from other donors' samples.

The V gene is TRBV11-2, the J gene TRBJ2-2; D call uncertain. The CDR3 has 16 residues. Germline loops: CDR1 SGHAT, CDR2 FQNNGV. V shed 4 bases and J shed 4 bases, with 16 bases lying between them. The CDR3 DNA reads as TGTGCCAGCAGCTCTCGGACGGGCGTTGGCACCGGGGAGCTGTTTTTT. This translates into CASSSRTGVGTGELFF.

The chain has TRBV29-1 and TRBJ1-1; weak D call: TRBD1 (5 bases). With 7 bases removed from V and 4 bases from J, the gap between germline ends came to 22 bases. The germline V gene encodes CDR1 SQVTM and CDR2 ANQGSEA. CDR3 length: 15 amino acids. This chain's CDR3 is CSAHGIGGVSTEAFF. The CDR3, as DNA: TGCAGCGCCCACGGAATCGGGGGTGTTAGCACTGAAGCTTTCTTT.

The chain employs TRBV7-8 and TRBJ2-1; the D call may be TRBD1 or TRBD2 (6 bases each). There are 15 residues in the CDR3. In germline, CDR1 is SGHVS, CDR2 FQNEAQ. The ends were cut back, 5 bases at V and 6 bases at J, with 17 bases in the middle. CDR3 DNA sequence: TGTGCCAGCAGCCCCCGAGACAGGAGGGGCAATGAGCAGTTCTTC. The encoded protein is CASSPRDRRGNEQFF.

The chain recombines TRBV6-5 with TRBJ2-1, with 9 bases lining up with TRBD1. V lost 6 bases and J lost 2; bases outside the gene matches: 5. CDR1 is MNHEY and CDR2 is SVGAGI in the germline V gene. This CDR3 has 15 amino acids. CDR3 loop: CASRRGQGPYNEQFF. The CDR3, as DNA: TGTGCCAGCAGGAGAGGACAGGGGCCCTACAATGAGCAGTTCTTC.

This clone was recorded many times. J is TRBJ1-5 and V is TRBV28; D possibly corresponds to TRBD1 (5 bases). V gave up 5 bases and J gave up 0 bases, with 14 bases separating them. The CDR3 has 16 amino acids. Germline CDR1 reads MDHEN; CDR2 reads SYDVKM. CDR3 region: CASSPGTAYSNQPQHF. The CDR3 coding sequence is TGTGCCAGCAGTCCCGGGACGGCTTATAGCAATCAGCCCCAGCATTTT.

CDR3 nucleotides: TGTGCCAGCAGCCCGGGACACCCTAATGAAAAACTGTTTTTT. Protein sequence: CASSPGHPNEKLFF. The rearrangement links TRBV9 to TRBJ1-4, with a tentative D call TRBD1 (6 bases). Trimming left V 4 bases short and J 3 bases short, with 10 bases between. This CDR3 is 14 amino acids long. The germline gives CDR1 SGDLS, CDR2 YYNGEE.

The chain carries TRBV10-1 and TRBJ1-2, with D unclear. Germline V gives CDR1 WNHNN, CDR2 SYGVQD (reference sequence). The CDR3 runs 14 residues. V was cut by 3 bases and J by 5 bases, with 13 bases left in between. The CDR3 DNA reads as TGCGCCAGCAGTGACATTGGGCGCGTTTATGGCTACACCTTC. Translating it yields CASSDIGRVYGYTF.

CDR3: CASSLAQETQYF. CDR3 DNA: TGTGCCAGCAGCTTGGCCCAAGAGACCCAGTACTTC. The chain recombines TRBV5-4 with TRBJ2-5; D not certain. Germline assignment: CDR1 SGHNT and CDR2 YYREEE (reference sequence). The CDR3 covers 12 residues. V dropped 0 bases and J dropped 1 base, with 1 base sitting between them.

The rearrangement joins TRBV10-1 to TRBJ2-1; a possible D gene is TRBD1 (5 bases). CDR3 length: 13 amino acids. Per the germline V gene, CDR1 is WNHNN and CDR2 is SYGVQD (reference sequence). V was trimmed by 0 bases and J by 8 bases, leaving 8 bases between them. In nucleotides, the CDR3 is TGCGCCAGCAGTGAGTCGCAGGGATATGAGCAGTTCTTC. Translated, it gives CASSESQGYEQFF.

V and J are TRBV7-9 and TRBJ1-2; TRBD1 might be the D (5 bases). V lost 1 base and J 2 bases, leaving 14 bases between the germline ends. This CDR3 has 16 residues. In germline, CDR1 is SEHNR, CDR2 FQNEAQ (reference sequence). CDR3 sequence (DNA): TGTGCCAGCAGCTTAGTCCTTCAGGGTCTAAACTATGGCTACACCTTC. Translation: CASSLVLQGLNYGYTF.

The DNA for the CDR3 is TGTGCCATCAGGGAGACTAGCGGGAATACCTACGAGCAGTACTTC. Its translation is CAIRETSGNTYEQYF. This chain joins TRBV10-3 and TRBJ2-7; 11 bases fit TRBD2. The CDR3 length is 15 residues. Per the germline V gene, CDR1 is ENHRY and CDR2 is SYGVKD. V gave up 6 bases and J gave up 2 bases; unmatched junction bases: 6.

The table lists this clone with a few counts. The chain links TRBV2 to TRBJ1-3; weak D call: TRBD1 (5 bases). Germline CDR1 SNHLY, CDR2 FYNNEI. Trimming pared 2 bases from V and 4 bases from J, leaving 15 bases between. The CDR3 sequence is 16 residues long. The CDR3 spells CASSEFPPTGGNTIYF. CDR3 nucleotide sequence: TGTGCCAGCAGTGAATTCCCTCCAACAGGAGGAAACACCATATATTTT.

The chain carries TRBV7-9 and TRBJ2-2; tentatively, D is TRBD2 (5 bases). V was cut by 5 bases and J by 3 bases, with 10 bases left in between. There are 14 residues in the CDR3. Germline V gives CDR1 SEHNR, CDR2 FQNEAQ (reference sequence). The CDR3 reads CASSEGGYTGELFF. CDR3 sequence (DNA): TGTGCCAGCAGCGAGGGCGGATACACCGGGGAGCTGTTTTTT.

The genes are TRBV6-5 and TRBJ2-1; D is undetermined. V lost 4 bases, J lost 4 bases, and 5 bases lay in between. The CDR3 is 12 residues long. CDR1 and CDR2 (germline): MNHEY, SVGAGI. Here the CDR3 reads CASSLGYNEQFF. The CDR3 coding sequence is TGTGCCAGCAGTTTAGGTTACAATGAGCAGTTCTTC.

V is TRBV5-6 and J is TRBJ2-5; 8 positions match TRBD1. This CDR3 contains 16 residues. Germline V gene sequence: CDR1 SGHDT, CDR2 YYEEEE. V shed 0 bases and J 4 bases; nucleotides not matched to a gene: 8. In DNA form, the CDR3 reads TGTGCCAGCAGCTTGGTCCCAGGGGGCATGGGAGAGACCCAGTACTTC. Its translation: CASSLVPGGMGETQYF.

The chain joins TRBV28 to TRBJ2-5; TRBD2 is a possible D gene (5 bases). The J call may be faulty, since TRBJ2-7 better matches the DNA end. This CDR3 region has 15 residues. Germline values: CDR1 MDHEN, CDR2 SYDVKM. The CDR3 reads CASTRRAYTTYEQYF. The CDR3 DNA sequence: TGTGCCAGCACCCGGCGGGCATATACTACCTACGAGCAGTACTTC.

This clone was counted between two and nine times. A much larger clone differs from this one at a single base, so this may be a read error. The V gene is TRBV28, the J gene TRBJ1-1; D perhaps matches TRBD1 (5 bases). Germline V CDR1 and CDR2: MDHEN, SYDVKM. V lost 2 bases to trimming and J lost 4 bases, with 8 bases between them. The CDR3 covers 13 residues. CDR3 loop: CASSLQRGTEAFF. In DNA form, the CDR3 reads TGTGCCAGCAGTTTACAGAGGGGCACTGAAGCTTTCTTT.

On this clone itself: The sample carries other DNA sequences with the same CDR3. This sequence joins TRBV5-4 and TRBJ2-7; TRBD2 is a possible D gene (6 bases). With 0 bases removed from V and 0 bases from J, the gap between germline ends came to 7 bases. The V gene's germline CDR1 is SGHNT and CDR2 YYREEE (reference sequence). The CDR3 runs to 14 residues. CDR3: CASSLAGGSYEQYF. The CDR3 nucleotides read TGTGCCAGCAGCTTGGCCGGGGGCTCCTACGAGCAGTACTTC.

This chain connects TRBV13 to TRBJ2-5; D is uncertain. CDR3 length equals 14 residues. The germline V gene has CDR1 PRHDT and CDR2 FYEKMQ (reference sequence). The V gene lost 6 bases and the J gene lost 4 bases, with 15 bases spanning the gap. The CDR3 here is CASSGDSGRETQYF. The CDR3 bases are TGTGCCAGCAGTGGAGACTCTGGGCGAGAGACCCAGTACTTC.

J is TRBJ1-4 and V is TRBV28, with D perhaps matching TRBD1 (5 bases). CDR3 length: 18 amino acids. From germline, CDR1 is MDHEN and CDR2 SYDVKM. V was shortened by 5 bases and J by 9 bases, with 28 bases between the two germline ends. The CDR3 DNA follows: TGTGCCAGCAGTGTAATACCCTCGGTGGGGAAAGGGGTACAAAAACTGTTTTTT. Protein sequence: CASSVIPSVGKGVQKLFF.

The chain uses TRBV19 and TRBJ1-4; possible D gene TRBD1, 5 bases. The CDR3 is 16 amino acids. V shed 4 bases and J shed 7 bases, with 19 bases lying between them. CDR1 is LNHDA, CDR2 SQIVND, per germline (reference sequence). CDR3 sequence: CASSNRVWTLIEKLFF. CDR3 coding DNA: TGTGCCAGTAGTAATAGGGTTTGGACATTAATTGAAAAACTGTTTTTT.

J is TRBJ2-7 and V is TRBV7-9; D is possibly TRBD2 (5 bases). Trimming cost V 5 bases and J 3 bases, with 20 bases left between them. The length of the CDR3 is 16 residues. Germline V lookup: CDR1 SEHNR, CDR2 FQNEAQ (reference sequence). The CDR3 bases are TGTGCCAGCAGCCCAAAACACCCCGGGGATTACTACGAGCAGTACTTC. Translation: CASSPKHPGDYYEQYF.

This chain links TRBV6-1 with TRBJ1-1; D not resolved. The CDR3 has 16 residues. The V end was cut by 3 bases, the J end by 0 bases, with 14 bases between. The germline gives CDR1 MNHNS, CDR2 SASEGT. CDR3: CASSEADGKLNTEAFF. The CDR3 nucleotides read TGTGCCAGCAGTGAGGCTGATGGTAAATTGAACACTGAAGCTTTCTTT.

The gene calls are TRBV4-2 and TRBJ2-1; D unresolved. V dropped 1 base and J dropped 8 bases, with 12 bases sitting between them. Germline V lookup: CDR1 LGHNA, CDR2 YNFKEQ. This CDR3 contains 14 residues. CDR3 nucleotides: TGTGCCAGCAGCCAAGTATCTATTATCCATGAGCAGTTCTTC. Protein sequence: CASSQVSIIHEQFF.

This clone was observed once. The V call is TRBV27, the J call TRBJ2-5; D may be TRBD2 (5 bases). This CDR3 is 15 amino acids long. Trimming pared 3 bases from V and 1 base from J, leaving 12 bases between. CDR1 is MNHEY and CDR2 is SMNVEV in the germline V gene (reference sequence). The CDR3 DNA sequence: TGTGCCAGCAGTTTCTATAGAGGGAGCCAAGAGACCCAGTACTTC. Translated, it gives CASSFYRGSQETQYF.

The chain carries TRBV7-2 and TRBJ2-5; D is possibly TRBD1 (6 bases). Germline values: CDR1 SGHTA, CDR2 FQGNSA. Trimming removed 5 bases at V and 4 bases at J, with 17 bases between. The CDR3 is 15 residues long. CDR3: CASSSRDNLGETQYF. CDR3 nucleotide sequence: TGTGCCAGCAGCAGCCGGGACAATTTGGGAGAGACCCAGTACTTC.

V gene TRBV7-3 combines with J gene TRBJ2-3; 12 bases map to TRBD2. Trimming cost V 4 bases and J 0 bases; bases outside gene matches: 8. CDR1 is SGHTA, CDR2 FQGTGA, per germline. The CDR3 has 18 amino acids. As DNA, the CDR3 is TGTGCCAGCAGCTCAAGACTAGCGGGGGAGCGAAGCACAGATACGCAGTATTTT. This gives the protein CASSSRLAGERSTDTQYF. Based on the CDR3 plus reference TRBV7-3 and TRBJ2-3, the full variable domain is GAGVSQTPSNKVTEKGKYVELRCDPISGHTALYWYRQSLGQGPEFLIYFQGTGAADDSGLPNDRFFAVRPEGSVSTLKIQRTERGDSAVYLCASSSRLAGERSTDTQYFGPGTRLTVL.

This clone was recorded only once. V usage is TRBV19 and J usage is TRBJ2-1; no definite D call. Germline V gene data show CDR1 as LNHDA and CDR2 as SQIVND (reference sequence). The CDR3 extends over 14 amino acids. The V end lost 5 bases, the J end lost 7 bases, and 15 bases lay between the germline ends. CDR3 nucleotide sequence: TGTGCCAGTAGTCTTGCTAGTCTTTGGAATGAGCAGTTCTTC. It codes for CASSLASLWNEQFF.

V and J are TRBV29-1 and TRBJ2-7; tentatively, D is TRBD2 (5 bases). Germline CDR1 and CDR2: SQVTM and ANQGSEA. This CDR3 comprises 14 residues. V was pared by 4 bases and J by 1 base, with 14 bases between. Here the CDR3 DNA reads TGCAGCGTTGGCTCATCGAGCGGATCCTACGAGCAGTACTTC. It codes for CSVGSSSGSYEQYF.